A single sample is the source of the 8 T cell receptor beta chains below, sequenced in a study of cytomegalovirus exposure and HLA in healthy donors. The assay was immunoSEQ multiplex PCR, and TCRdb's table has in-frame clones only and misses some. The profile shows approximately 270,000 clones, around 91% of them singletons. Sequencing input: PBMCs. The source of these receptors is a woman between 18 and 29 years old in good health and CMV-seronegative.

J is TRBJ1-1 and V is TRBV6-6; D not resolved. Trimming shortened V by 6 bases and J by 3 bases, and 17 bases separated the two germline ends. The CDR3 consists of 15 residues. Germline CDR1 and CDR2: MNHNY and SVGAGI (reference sequence). CDR3 protein: CASSTYGQRDTEAFF. In nucleotides, the CDR3 is TGTGCCAGCAGCACCTACGGGCAGAGGGACACTGAAGCTTTCTTT.

J is TRBJ2-7 and V is TRBV27; D remains ambiguous. Germline V gives CDR1 MNHEY, CDR2 SMNVEV (reference sequence). Trimming pared 5 bases from V and 5 bases from J, leaving 16 bases between. The CDR3 is made up of 14 amino acids. In DNA form, the CDR3 reads TGTGCCAGCAGTGGGCTGATTGACCGCCACGAGCAGTACTTC. It translates to CASSGLIDRHEQYF.

The chain uses TRBV4-1 and TRBJ1-1; 7 nucleotides agree with TRBD1. V trimming: 6 bases; J trimming: 7 bases; junction bases outside the gene matches: 14. This CDR3 spans 15 amino acids. CDR1 and CDR2 (germline): MGHRA, YSYEKL. The CDR3 DNA reads TGCGCCAGCAGTACACAGGGGCCCAGCCTGAATGAAGCTTTCTTT. Translated, it gives CASSTQGPSLNEAFF.

The V and J genes are TRBV15 and TRBJ2-1; 7 nucleotides align to TRBD2. Losses at the gene ends were 0 bases for V and 6 bases for J; bases not matched to a gene: 5. Germline CDR1 LNHNV, CDR2 YYDKDF (reference sequence). This CDR3 is built from 15 residues. CDR3 protein: CATSRDSSGLNEQFF. The CDR3 DNA is TGTGCCACCAGCAGAGATTCTAGCGGCCTCAATGAGCAGTTCTTC.

The chain combines TRBV20-1 with TRBJ1-1; the D is unclear. The V gene lost 5 bases and the J gene lost 4 bases, with 8 bases spanning the gap. Germline V CDR1 and CDR2: DFQATT, SNEGSKA (reference sequence). This CDR3 has 11 residues. CDR3 sequence (DNA): TGCAGTGCTCCTGACACCACTGAAGCTTTCTTT. Translated, it gives CSAPDTTEAFF.

This chain uses TRBV7-8 with TRBJ2-5; possible D gene TRBD2, 5 bases. CDR3 size: 16 residues. Germline CDR1 and CDR2: SGHVS and FQNEAQ. V was clipped by 5 bases and J by 4 bases, with 20 bases between them. CDR3 protein: CASSPRTSLSGETQYF. CDR3 DNA: TGTGCCAGCAGCCCCCGGACGTCTCTCAGCGGAGAGACCCAGTACTTC.

This sequence joins TRBV20-1 and TRBJ2-7, with a weak D call TRBD2 (5 bases). The CDR3 extends over 10 amino acids. CDR1 DFQATT and CDR2 SNEGSKA come from the germline V gene (reference sequence). The ends were cut back, 5 bases at V and 5 bases at J, with 7 bases in the middle. The CDR3 coding sequence is TGCAGTGCTCTGCGGGACGAGCAGTACTTC. This translates into CSALRDEQYF.

The rearrangement joins TRBV7-9 to TRBJ1-2; 11 bases map to TRBD1. The germline gives CDR1 SEHNR, CDR2 FQNEAQ (reference sequence). CDR3 length: 17 amino acids. J lost 3 bases, V lost 7 bases, and 13 bases had no gene match. The CDR3 region is CASNDPGQGAAHYGYTF. CDR3 coding DNA: TGTGCCAGCAACGATCCAGGACAGGGGGCGGCTCACTATGGCTACACCTTC.